This TCR beta chain was identified during a study of identical twins. General study findings and limits: There was more out-of-frame TCR alpha sharing in monozygotic twins than models estimated.

This clonotype was seen more than once but under ten times. The antigen remains unidentified. A template switching step contributed a universal primer site, while unique molecular identifiers were present in the cDNA. TCRdb reprocessed the 5' RACE reads with MiXCR, giving one entry per CDR3 protein. Of hundreds of thousands of distinct CDR3 sequences detected, around a sixth appear once; the ten largest clones hold roughly 14%. Germline CDR1 and CDR2: MNHEY and SVGAGI. This CDR3 contains 15 residues. V dropped 5 bases and J dropped 2 bases, with 16 bases sitting between them. The same data also went into a second study, on T cells expressing NK-cell markers. As reported in that work: Seven of the eight sequenced donors were classified as HCMV-seropositive, and one was classified as seronegative.

The chain couples TRBV6-5 to TRBJ2-7; maybe TRBD1 (5 bases). The source is a woman under 30 in good health. The sample taken for sequencing was PBMCs. The CDR3 spells CASSTRQNPTYEQYF. CDR3 nucleotides: TGTGCCAGCAGTACCCGACAGAACCCAACCTACGAGCAGTACTTC.